The 18 T cell receptor beta chains below all came from one sample that was sequenced in a study of beta chain features in type 1 diabetes. Every bit of the isolated RNA underwent reverse transcription, so sequencing read expressed TCRB transcripts. Assay: immunoSEQ multiplex PCR; the TCRdb copy retains only in-frame clones and omits some. This sample has 450,000 to 550,000 clones, with about 29% found just once. The source material was naive CD4+ T cells from blood. The receptor set was obtained from a man younger than 35 in good health.

This clone was seen just once. The chain has TRBV20-1 and TRBJ1-5; D possibly corresponds to TRBD1 (6 bases). V lost 6 bases and J lost 11, with 14 bases in between. CDR1 DFQATT and CDR2 SNEGSKA come from the germline V gene (reference sequence). This CDR3 has 11 residues. CDR3 in amino acids: CSAPGRGAQHF. The CDR3 nucleotides are TGCAGTGCCCCTGGGAGGGGGGCCCAGCATTTT.

The table lists this clone with a few counts. The sample carries other DNA sequences with the same CDR3. The chain is built from TRBV30 and TRBJ2-3; the D call may be TRBD1 or TRBD2 (5 bases each). Trimming took off 4 bases at V and 0 bases at J, with 11 bases between the two ends. Germline V gene lookup returns CDR1 GTSNPN and CDR2 SVGIG (reference sequence). CDR3 length: 14 amino acids. This CDR3 is CAWNRDPSTDTQYF. CDR3 bases: TGTGCCTGGAACCGGGACCCGAGCACAGATACGCAGTATTTT.

This clone was seen only once. The rearrangement joins TRBV7-9 to TRBJ2-1; D assignment may be TRBD1 or TRBD2 (5 bases each). This CDR3 spans 12 amino acids. Germline CDR1 is SEHNR and CDR2 is FQNEAQ (reference sequence). V dropped 7 bases and J dropped 5 bases, with 9 bases sitting between them. The CDR3 spells CASTVGDNEQFF. The DNA of the CDR3 is TGTGCCAGCACTGTGGGGGACAATGAGCAGTTCTTC.

This clone was recorded a few times. Other DNA sequences in the same sample also yield this CDR3. V is TRBV9 and J is TRBJ1-2; no firm D call. Trimming pared 2 bases from V and 2 bases from J, leaving 7 bases between. The germline V gene has CDR1 SGDLS and CDR2 YYNGEE. CDR3 length: 13 amino acids. The CDR3: CASSVDRNYGYTF. In DNA, the CDR3 is TGTGCCAGCAGCGTTGACCGGAACTATGGCTACACCTTC.

The chain recombines TRBV30 with TRBJ2-3; 9 nucleotides agree with TRBD2. Germline V gene lookup returns CDR1 GTSNPN and CDR2 SVGIG (reference sequence). Trimming at V came to 0 bases and at J to 3 bases, leaving 7 bases not matched to a gene. This CDR3 has 16 amino acids. In nucleotides, the CDR3 is TGTGCCTGGAGTGTAGGTCTAGCGGGGAATACAGATACGCAGTATTTT. Translated: CAWSVGLAGNTDTQYF.

This clone was counted only a few times. The chain carries TRBV5-4 and TRBJ2-1; D not certain. The germline V gene encodes CDR1 SGHNT and CDR2 YYREEE (reference sequence). With 1 base removed from V and 10 bases from J, the gap between germline ends came to 9 bases. CDR3 length: 12 residues. The CDR3 DNA is TGTGCCAGCAGCTTGACGCTCACGGAGCAGTTCTTC. The encoded protein is CASSLTLTEQFF.

The chain recombines TRBV30 with TRBJ1-3; D ambiguous. Trimming removed 1 base from V and 0 bases from J, with 10 bases in between. Germline CDR1 GTSNPN, CDR2 SVGIG (reference sequence). This CDR3 is 15 amino acids long. The CDR3 sequence is CAWSGRTNSGNTIYF. The CDR3 region has the DNA TGTGCCTGGAGTGGGAGAACCAACTCTGGAAACACCATATATTTT.

This chain links TRBV4-3 with TRBJ2-7, with a weak D call TRBD1 (5 bases). Trimming cost V 4 bases and J 4 bases, with 14 bases left between them. Germline CDR1 LGHNA, CDR2 YSLEER. This CDR3 is 14 amino acids long. The CDR3 nucleotides are TGCGCCAGCAGCCCCCAGCAGGGTCCTTACGAGCAGTACTTC. This gives the protein CASSPQQGPYEQYF.

The CDR3 spells CASSVPVGSEQFF. The CDR3 coding sequence is TGTGCCAGCAGCGTCCCCGTGGGAAGCGAGCAGTTCTTC. The chain employs TRBV9 and TRBJ2-1; no firm D call. Germline lookup yields CDR1 SGDLS and CDR2 YYNGEE. CDR3 length: 13 amino acids. V was trimmed by 2 bases and J by 10 bases, leaving 13 bases between them. Combining the CDR3 with reference TRBV9 and TRBJ2-1 gives the whole variable domain DSGVTQTPKHLITATGQRVTLRCSPRSGDLSVYWYQQSLDQGLQFLIQYYNGEERAKGNILERFSAQQFPDLHSELNLSSLELGDSALYFCASSVPVGSEQFFGPGTRLTVL.

V is TRBV25-1 and J is TRBJ2-5; 10 bases are a match to TRBD1. CDR3 length equals 15 residues. Germline CDR1 is MGHDK and CDR2 is SYGVNS. The V gene end was trimmed by 2 bases and the J gene end by 4 bases; junction bases not matched to a gene: 4. In DNA, the CDR3 is TGTGCCAGCAGTGAACGACAGGGGGCGTTAGAGACCCAGTACTTC. It encodes CASSERQGALETQYF.

The rearrangement joins TRBV5-1 to TRBJ2-1, with D unresolved. CDR3 length: 15 residues. Germline assignment: CDR1 SGHRS and CDR2 YFSETQ. With 4 bases removed from V and 0 bases from J, the gap between germline ends came to 11 bases. The CDR3 sequence: CASSADQSSYNEQFF. CDR3 nucleotides: TGCGCCAGCAGCGCCGATCAGAGCTCCTACAATGAGCAGTTCTTC.

In this sample, this clone turned up a few times. J is TRBJ2-1 and V is TRBV5-1; 7 bases align to TRBD1. The germline V gene encodes CDR1 SGHRS and CDR2 YFSETQ. The ends lost 0 bases at V and 7 bases at J; junction bases unmatched: 7. This CDR3 is built from 15 residues. CDR3 amino acids: CASSLEPGGVNEQFF. The CDR3 region has the DNA TGCGCCAGCAGCTTGGAGCCAGGGGGAGTGAATGAGCAGTTCTTC.

The V and J genes are TRBV19 and TRBJ2-1; D remains unclear. The CDR3 extends over 13 amino acids. Germline V lookup: CDR1 LNHDA, CDR2 SQIVND (reference sequence). V lost 1 base to trimming and J lost 4 bases, with 5 bases between them. This chain's CDR3 is CASSIARYNEQFF. The CDR3, as DNA: TGTGCCAGTAGTATAGCTCGGTACAATGAGCAGTTCTTC.

This clone was counted a single time. The V gene is TRBV29-1, the J gene TRBJ1-2; tentatively, D is TRBD1 (5 bases). Trimming stripped 4 bases from V and 5 bases from J, with 11 bases between. This CDR3 region has 12 residues. Germline CDR1 and CDR2: SQVTM and ANQGSEA. CDR3 nucleotides: TGCAGCGTTGTGGAGCAGGGTTATGGCTACACCTTC. Its protein is CSVVEQGYGYTF.

This clone was seen a few times. The rearrangement uses TRBV10-3 and TRBJ2-7, with a tentative D call TRBD1 (7 bases). V shed 4 bases and J shed 2 bases, with 21 bases lying between them. Per the germline V gene, CDR1 is ENHRY and CDR2 is SYGVKD. The CDR3 has 17 residues. CDR3 coding DNA: TGTGCCATCAGTGGCGAGGGAGGAGGGACAGCAGCCTACGAGCAGTACTTC. It specifies CAISGEGGGTAAYEQYF.

The CDR3 coding sequence is TGTGCCAGCAGTTCCTCGCGGGGCAGGGGAGAGACCCAGTACTTC. Amino acids: CASSSSRGRGETQYF. The chain combines TRBV28 with TRBJ2-5; D is perhaps TRBD1 or TRBD2 (6 bases each). The germline V and J ends were trimmed by 4 bases and 4 bases, with 16 bases remaining between them. The CDR3 has 15 amino acids. CDR1 and CDR2 (germline): MDHEN, SYDVKM.

This clone was seen a handful of times. This rearrangement joins TRBV9 to TRBJ2-4; weak D call: TRBD1 (6 bases). The CDR3 runs 15 residues. CDR1 and CDR2 from the germline V gene are SGDLS and YYNGEE. With 4 bases removed from V and 1 base from J, the gap between germline ends came to 12 bases. Written as DNA, the CDR3 is TGTGCCAGCAGCCCACTAAGGGGGGCCAAAAACATTCAGTACTTC. This sequence encodes CASSPLRGAKNIQYF.

The chain recombines TRBV4-1 with TRBJ2-3; TRBD2 is a possible D gene (6 bases). The length of the CDR3 is 16 residues. V was pared by 4 bases and J by 3 bases, with 17 bases between. CDR1 is MGHRA and CDR2 is YSYEKL in the germline V gene. Here the CDR3 DNA reads TGCGCCAGCAGCCTGGCACACGGGACTGATACAGATACGCAGTATTTT. Translated: CASSLAHGTDTDTQYF.